Sequencing of this TCR beta chain was carried out in a study of cytomegalovirus exposure and HLA in healthy donors. Findings and caveats of the study: According to an earlier analysis, most TCR beta V segments yielded productive rearrangements about 90% or about 30% of the time. In the analysis, some V segments, TRBV6-2 and TRBV6-3 included, were excluded as indistinguishable.

CDR3 length: 17 residues. Germline V lookup: CDR1 SGHAT, CDR2 FQNNGV. Germline trimming cut 4 bases from V and 0 bases from J; bases unmatched to any gene: 7. Of note for this clone: The antigen remains undetermined.

PCR employed 60 Vbeta and 13 Jbeta primers. Clones were sequenced by immunoSEQ multiplex PCR, and TCRdb holds only the in-frame ones, with some missing. The sample has 55,000 to 70,000 clones; approximately 58% are singletons. Healthy bone marrow donors made up the cohort. The clonotype was recovered from a woman between 45 and 65 years old in good health and CMV-seronegative. The J gene is TRBJ2-7, the V gene TRBV11-2; 12 bases fit TRBD2. Sequenced sample: PBMCs. The CDR3 sequence is CASSSGGLAGLSYEQYF. In DNA form, the CDR3 reads TGTGCCAGCAGCTCAGGCGGACTAGCGGGGCTCTCCTACGAGCAGTACTTC.